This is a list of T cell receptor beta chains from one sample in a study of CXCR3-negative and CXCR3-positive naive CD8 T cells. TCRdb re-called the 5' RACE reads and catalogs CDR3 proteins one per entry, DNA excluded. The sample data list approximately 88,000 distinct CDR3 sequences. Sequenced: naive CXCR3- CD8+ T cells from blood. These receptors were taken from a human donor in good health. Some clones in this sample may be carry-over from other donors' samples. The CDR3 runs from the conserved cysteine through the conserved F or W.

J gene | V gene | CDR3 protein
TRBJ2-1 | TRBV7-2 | CASSTRTSGYNEQFF
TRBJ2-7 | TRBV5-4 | CASSLDGSAETNRLYEQYF
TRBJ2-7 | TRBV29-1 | CSVEESHRDRRGYEQYF
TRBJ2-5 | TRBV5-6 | CASSLKGRGRQETQYF
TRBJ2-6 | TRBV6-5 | CASSYSTRGAEGANVLTF
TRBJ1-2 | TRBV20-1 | CSAPQGALGYTF
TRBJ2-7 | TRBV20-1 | CSAIDKQGEYYEQYF
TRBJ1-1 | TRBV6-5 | CASSDRDRGHIEAFF
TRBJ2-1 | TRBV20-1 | CSAPGLTPVSSYNEQFF
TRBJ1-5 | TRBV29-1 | CSVVVEGAQPQHF
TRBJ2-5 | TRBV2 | CASRPGQGAPLVTQYF
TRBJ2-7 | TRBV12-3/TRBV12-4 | CASSQGQVVSYEQYF
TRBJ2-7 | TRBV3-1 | CASSQEESYEQYF
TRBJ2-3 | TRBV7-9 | CASSPAQLAGPTDTQYF
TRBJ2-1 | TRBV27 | CASSLAGGSYNEQFF
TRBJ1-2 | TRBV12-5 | CASGITEPMNYGYTF
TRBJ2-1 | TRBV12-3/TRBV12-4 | CATGIWVSYNEQFF
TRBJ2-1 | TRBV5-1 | CASSWTGAHEQFF
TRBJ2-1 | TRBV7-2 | CASSLPYEGQGNEQFF
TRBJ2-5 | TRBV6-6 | CASTAARGWTQYF
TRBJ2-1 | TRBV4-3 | CASSQGSWTEQFF
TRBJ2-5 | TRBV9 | CASSPAGAIPSQETQYF
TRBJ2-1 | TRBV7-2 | CASSQDGWGGYNEQFF
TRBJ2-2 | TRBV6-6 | CASSYRGPGELFF
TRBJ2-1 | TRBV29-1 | CSVEPSGLQYNEQFF
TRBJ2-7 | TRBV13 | CASSWTGIGGYEQYF
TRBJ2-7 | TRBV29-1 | CSVRMDTYEQYF
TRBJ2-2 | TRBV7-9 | CASSPTLVAGELFF
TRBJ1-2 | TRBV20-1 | CSASTPDRESNYGYTF
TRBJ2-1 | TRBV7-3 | CASSPTESSYNEQFF
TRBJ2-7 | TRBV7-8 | CASGLGMGYEQYF
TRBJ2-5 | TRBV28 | CASSPGPLTQYF
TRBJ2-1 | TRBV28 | CASGDSANNEQFF
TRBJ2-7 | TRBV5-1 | CASSLWTDNEQYF
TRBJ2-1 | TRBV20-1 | CSARDIYNEQFF
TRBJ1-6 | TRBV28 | CASSVGADNSPLHF
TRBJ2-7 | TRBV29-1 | CSVEIEIEQYF
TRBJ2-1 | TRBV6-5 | CASSATSESSYNEQFF